These 23 T cell receptor beta chains came from one sample sequenced in a study of blood T cell repertoires in COVID-19. Sequenced by immunoSEQ multiplex PCR; TCRdb stores in-frame clones only, minus some. Of 200,000 to 300,000 clones in the sample, around 83% were seen once. Input material: peripheral blood. The receptors here all came from a man older than 75 with acute or convalescent COVID-19.

This chain uses TRBV7-9 with TRBJ2-1; perhaps TRBD2 as D (5 bases). This CDR3 spans 12 amino acids. From germline, CDR1 is SEHNR and CDR2 FQNEAQ (reference sequence). The V gene lost 5 bases and the J gene lost 6 bases, with 8 bases spanning the gap. The CDR3 DNA sequence: TGTGCCAGCAGCCGCCGGGGCAATGAGCAGTTCTTC. Its translation: CASSRRGNEQFF.

This rearrangement joins TRBV5-6 to TRBJ2-7; 7 bases agree with TRBD2. Losses at the gene ends were 5 bases for V and 3 bases for J; bases not matched to a gene: 8. The CDR3 is 14 residues long. Germline V lookup: CDR1 SGHDT, CDR2 YYEEEE. In DNA form, the CDR3 reads TGTGCCAGCAGACCCTGGGGCGGGAGCTACGAGCAGTACTTC. It translates to CASRPWGGSYEQYF.

For this clone: An end of the junction does not agree with germline; a read error may underlie this. V is TRBV5-8 and J is TRBJ2-7, with TRBD2 matching 11 bases. Germline lookup yields CDR1 SGHTS and CDR2 YDEGEE. The CDR3 runs 13 residues. The CDR3 region is CASSLRASGGPAF. In DNA form, the CDR3 reads TGTGCCAGCAGCTTGAGGGCTAGCGGGGGGCCAGCCTTC.

The gene calls are TRBV6-1 and TRBJ2-7; maybe TRBD2 (6 bases). V shed 2 bases and J shed 7 bases, with 18 bases lying between them. Germline V gene sequence: CDR1 MNHNS, CDR2 SASEGT. The CDR3 extends over 15 amino acids. CDR3 nucleotide sequence: TGTGCCAGCAGTGAAAGGTGGACTACCGCGGGGGAGCAGTACTTC. Translation: CASSERWTTAGEQYF.

This clone was detected a few times. The chain employs TRBV7-2 and TRBJ1-3; 9 bases agree with TRBD1. J gave up 4 bases and V 0 bases, and 7 bases lay outside the gene matches. Germline CDR1 and CDR2: SGHTA and FQGNSA. The CDR3 totals 17 residues. The CDR3 here is CASSLATNRGRGNTIYF. The CDR3, as DNA: TGTGCCAGCAGCTTAGCGACGAACAGGGGGCGGGGAAACACCATATATTTT. The variable domain in full, with the rest retrieved from reference TRBV7-2 and TRBJ1-3, is GAGVSQSPSNKVTEKGKDVELRCDPISGHTALYWYRQSLGQGLEFLIYFQGNSAPDKSGLPSDRFSAERTGGSVSTLTIQRTQQEDSAVYLCASSLATNRGRGNTIYFGEGSWLTVV.

The rearrangement joins TRBV18 to TRBJ2-5, with a weak D call TRBD1 (5 bases). Trimming left V 6 bases short and J 5 bases short, with 13 bases between. CDR3 length: 13 residues. Germline assignment: CDR1 KGHSH and CDR2 LQKENI. The CDR3 here is CASSGATRETQYF. CDR3 coding DNA: TGTGCCAGCTCTGGGGCTACTCGGGAGACCCAGTACTTC.

This clone has only one observation. The CDR3 DNA reads as TGTGCCATCGGCGGGACAGGGGGCTACGAGCAGTACTTC. As protein: CAIGGTGGYEQYF. This rearrangement joins TRBV10-3 to TRBJ2-7, with TRBD1 matching 11 bases. This CDR3 has 13 amino acids. CDR1 and CDR2 (germline): ENHRY, SYGVKD. The trim removed 8 bases at V and 3 bases at J, leaving 3 bases unmatched.

This chain joins TRBV6-1 and TRBJ2-1, with 9 bases lining up with TRBD1. Trimming cost V 6 bases and J 14 bases; bases outside gene matches: 5. Germline assignment: CDR1 MNHNS and CDR2 SASEGT. CDR3 length equals 11 residues. The CDR3 is CASRQTGGEFF. The CDR3 nucleotides are TGTGCCAGCAGGCAGACAGGGGGAGAGTTCTTC.

The chain links TRBV30 to TRBJ2-1; 9 nucleotides line up with TRBD2. The germline V gene has CDR1 GTSNPN and CDR2 SVGIG (reference sequence). With V trimmed by 4 bases and J by 2 bases, 15 bases remained unmatched. This CDR3 is built from 18 residues. The CDR3: CAWKKGLLAGGTYNEQFF. As DNA, the CDR3 is TGTGCCTGGAAAAAAGGGCTTCTGGCGGGAGGGACCTACAATGAGCAGTTCTTC.

The chain recombines TRBV28 with TRBJ2-7; maybe TRBD1 (6 bases). The V gene's germline CDR1 is MDHEN and CDR2 SYDVKM. This CDR3 has 17 residues. Trimming cost V 3 bases and J 0 bases, with 18 bases left between them. CDR3 sequence (DNA): TGTGCCAGCAGTTTGACAGGTTTAGCAATTGGCTCCTACGAGCAGTACTTC. Translating it yields CASSLTGLAIGSYEQYF.

The chain recombines TRBV6-5 with TRBJ1-1; 9 bases fit TRBD1. J lost 4 bases, V lost 5 bases, and 5 bases had no gene match. The germline gives CDR1 MNHEY, CDR2 SVGAGI. The CDR3 has 14 residues. The CDR3 nucleotides are TGTGCCAGCAGTCCCCGACAGGGGGTCACTGAAGCTTTCTTT. Its translation is CASSPRQGVTEAFF.

This rearrangement joins TRBV5-1 to TRBJ2-3; D remains unclear. This CDR3 comprises 17 residues. Germline CDR1 and CDR2: SGHRS and YFSETQ. V dropped 3 bases and J dropped 0 bases, with 17 bases sitting between them. The CDR3 protein is CASSYFSRGSSTDTQYF. CDR3 DNA sequence: TGCGCCAGCAGCTACTTTTCCCGCGGAAGTAGCACAGATACGCAGTATTTT.

V and J are TRBV28 and TRBJ1-2; the D gene is possibly TRBD1 (5 bases). Trimming left V 10 bases short and J 4 bases short, with 10 bases between. CDR3 length: 11 residues. Germline V gene lookup returns CDR1 MDHEN and CDR2 SYDVKM. The CDR3 is CATSGGYGYTF. In nucleotides, the CDR3 is TGTGCCACCTCCGGGGGCTATGGCTACACCTTC.

This chain links TRBV7-9 with TRBJ1-1; 8 nucleotides match TRBD1. This CDR3 contains 14 residues. Germline V gene lookup returns CDR1 SEHNR and CDR2 FQNEAQ (reference sequence). With 2 bases clipped from V and 4 bases from J, the junction kept 3 bases outside the gene matches. The CDR3 nucleotides read TGTGCCAGCAGCTTACAGGGGGCCCCCACTGAAGCTTTCTTT. Its protein product is CASSLQGAPTEAFF.

This rearrangement joins TRBV14 to TRBJ1-1; TRBD1 aligns across 7 bases. Germline V gene lookup returns CDR1 SGHDN and CDR2 FVKESK. The CDR3 has 14 amino acids. Trimming at V came to 3 bases and at J to 4 bases, leaving 5 bases not matched to a gene. The CDR3 reads CASSHLPGGTEAFF. For the CDR3, the DNA is TGTGCCAGCAGCCACTTGCCAGGGGGCACTGAAGCTTTCTTT.

The rearrangement joins TRBV30 to TRBJ1-2; 12 nucleotides align to TRBD1. Germline V CDR1 and CDR2: GTSNPN, SVGIG (reference sequence). The CDR3 has 19 amino acids. The V and J ends lost 3 bases and 4 bases, in that order; junction bases with no gene match: 18. The CDR3 DNA reads as TGTGCCTGGAGCCCCTCGGAGGGACAGGGGGCTTTTTATTCCTATGGCTACACCTTC. It encodes CAWSPSEGQGAFYSYGYTF.

The chain carries TRBV5-4 and TRBJ2-4; D not resolved. This CDR3 spans 17 amino acids. From germline, CDR1 is SGHNT and CDR2 YYREEE (reference sequence). Trimming cost V 0 bases and J 2 bases, with 15 bases left between them. Written as DNA, the CDR3 is TGTGCCAGCAGCTTGGGGGCCCCCCTCTCGACCAAAAACATTCAGTACTTC. As protein: CASSLGAPLSTKNIQYF.

The rearrangement joins TRBV6-1 to TRBJ1-5; TRBD1 matches 7 bases. V lost 3 bases to trimming and J lost 9 bases; unmatched junction nucleotides: 8. Germline V gene data show CDR1 as MNHNS and CDR2 as SASEGT. CDR3 length: 14 residues. The CDR3, as DNA: TGTGCCAGCAGTGACGGACAGGACTCCCGGCCCCAGCATTTT. This encodes CASSDGQDSRPQHF.

J is TRBJ2-7 and V is TRBV18, with 8 positions matching TRBD1. Germline loops: CDR1 KGHSH, CDR2 LQKENI. The CDR3 loop spans 14 amino acids. V lost 4 bases, J lost 5 bases, and 7 bases stayed unmatched. Written as DNA, the CDR3 is TGTGCCAGCTCACAGGCGACAGGGGCGAACGAGCAGTACTTC. Translation: CASSQATGANEQYF. Combining the CDR3 with reference TRBV18 and TRBJ2-7 gives the whole variable domain NAGVMQNPRHLVRRRGQEARLRCSPMKGHSHVYWYRQLPEEGLKFMVYLQKENIIDESGMPKERFSAEFPKEGPSILRIQQVVRGDSAAYFCASSQATGANEQYFGPGTRLTVT.

The chain recombines TRBV6-5 with TRBJ1-2; 7 bases align to TRBD1. The CDR3 has 13 amino acids. Per germline, CDR1 MNHEY and CDR2 SVGAGI. The V gene end was trimmed by 7 bases and the J gene end by 0 bases; junction bases not matched to a gene: 2. The CDR3 sequence: CASTGQANYGYTF. CDR3 bases: TGTGCCAGCACCGGACAGGCTAACTATGGCTACACCTTC.

The V gene is TRBV5-1, the J gene TRBJ2-7; 12 bases are a match to TRBD1. V lost 3 bases, J lost 4 bases, and 5 bases stayed unmatched. This CDR3 spans 15 amino acids. Germline V gene sequence: CDR1 SGHRS, CDR2 YFSETQ. The DNA of the CDR3 is TGCGCCAGCAGCTATGGGACAGGGGGCGATTACGAGCAGTACTTC. Its translation: CASSYGTGGDYEQYF.

The V gene is TRBV11-2, the J gene TRBJ2-2; 8 nucleotides match TRBD1. The CDR3 extends over 14 amino acids. The germline V gene has CDR1 SGHAT and CDR2 FQNNGV. J was trimmed by 5 bases and V by 8 bases; bases with no gene match: 7. Here the CDR3 reads CASRQGAGTGELFF. The DNA for the CDR3 is TGTGCCAGCCGCCAGGGGGCCGGAACCGGGGAGCTGTTTTTT.

CDR3 region: CSAIPGQGAFF. CDR3 coding DNA: TGCAGTGCTATACCGGGACAGGGGGCTTTCTTT. The J gene is TRBJ1-1, the V gene TRBV20-1, with 10 bases aligning to TRBD1. The ends lost 4 bases at V and 11 bases at J; junction bases unmatched: 4. Germline lookup yields CDR1 DFQATT and CDR2 SNEGSKA (reference sequence). The CDR3 consists of 11 residues.